These 28 T cell receptor beta chains were sequenced from one sample in a study of Graves' ophthalmopathy and Graves' hyperthyroidism. Using RNA transcripts, the TCR beta CDR3 regions were amplified. RT-PCR in the first round used HTBI primers; a second-round multiplex PCR followed. TCRdb re-derived calls from the multiplex PCR reads in MiXCR, one entry per CDR3 protein. The profile shows hundreds of thousands of distinct CDR3 sequences, around 14% of them singletons. The material sequenced was blood. The receptors here all came from a woman in her 30s with Graves' ophthalmopathy.

This clonotype was detected many times. The V and J genes are TRBV30 and TRBJ2-4, with D perhaps TRBD1 or TRBD2 (5 bases each). Germline-derived CDR1 and CDR2 are GTSNPN and SVGIG (reference sequence). The CDR3 covers 11 residues. V lost 5 bases, J lost 7 bases, and 9 bases lay in between. The CDR3 sequence: CAWGDENIQYF. The CDR3 nucleotides are TGTGCCTGGGGGGACGAGAACATTCAGTACTTC. The whole variable domain, remainder taken from reference TRBV30 and TRBJ2-4, is SQTIHQWPATLVQPVGSPLSLECTVEGTSNPNLYWYRQAAGRGLQLLFYSVGIGQISSEVPQNLSASRPQDRQFILSSKKLLLSDSGFYLCAWGDENIQYFGAGTRLSVL.

This clonotype was detected many times. This rearrangement joins TRBV6-1 to TRBJ1-6, with 8 bases matching TRBD1. Germline V gene sequence: CDR1 MNHNS, CDR2 SASEGT. This CDR3 has 16 amino acids. The V gene end was trimmed by 5 bases and the J gene end by 5 bases; junction bases not matched to a gene: 8. In DNA, the CDR3 is TGTGCCAGCAGTCCAGGGGGCTACTCGAATAATTCACCCCTCCACTTT. Encoded protein: CASSPGGYSNNSPLHF.

The chain uses TRBV30 and TRBJ1-2; TRBD1 aligns across 7 bases. The CDR3 is 13 residues long. V was pared by 6 bases and J by 1 base, with 5 bases of the junction left unmatched. The V gene's germline CDR1 is GTSNPN and CDR2 SVGIG (reference sequence). This CDR3 is CACGDSYNYGYTF. The CDR3 bases are TGTGCCTGTGGGGACAGCTATAACTATGGCTACACCTTC.

This clonotype was seen at least ten times. The chain employs TRBV12-3 or TRBV12-4 and TRBJ2-5; D not certain. V was shortened by 2 bases and J by 2 bases, with 6 bases between the two germline ends. CDR3 length equals 13 residues. This CDR3 is CASSLQKQETQYF. The CDR3 DNA reads TGTGCCAGCAGTTTACAGAAACAAGAGACCCAGTACTTC.

The chain combines TRBV10-2 with TRBJ1-1; D gene ambiguous. Germline V CDR1 and CDR2: WSHSY, SAAADI. The ends were cut back, 10 bases at V and 0 bases at J, with 15 bases in the middle. This CDR3 has 14 residues. CDR3 amino acids: CATTRSWMNTEAFF. The CDR3 DNA reads as TGCGCCACTACGAGATCCTGGATGAACACTGAAGCTTTCTTT.

This clonotype was picked up a small number of times. One junction end does not reproduce the germline sequence, and a read error may be involved. The rearrangement links TRBV6-1 to TRBJ1-1; D remains unclear. Germline V gives CDR1 MNHNS, CDR2 SASEGT. This CDR3 has 14 residues. The DNA of the CDR3 is TGTGCCAGCAGTGAAGGGATACCGAACACTGAAGCTTGCTTT. As protein: CASSEGIPNTEACF.

The CDR3 DNA sequence: TGTGCCAGCAGTCCAACCCTACTAACAGGGCGTGAAGCTTTCTTT. Protein: CASSPTLLTGREAFF. The V and J genes are TRBV6-2 or TRBV6-3 and TRBJ1-1; possibly TRBD1 for D (6 bases). There are 15 residues in the CDR3. The V gene's germline CDR1 is MNHEY and CDR2 SVGEGT. Trimming removed 5 bases from V and 7 bases from J, with 20 bases in between.

This clonotype came up many times. The V and J genes are TRBV14 and TRBJ1-2, with D hard to call. CDR1 is SGHDN and CDR2 is FVKESK in the germline V gene. V was cut by 1 base and J by 0 bases, with 15 bases left in between. This CDR3 has 17 residues. In nucleotides, the CDR3 is TGTGCCAGCAGCCAAGCTGGGAGGCTGCACGCTAACTATGGCTACACCTTC. Amino acid sequence: CASSQAGRLHANYGYTF.

This clonotype was counted ten times or more. The chain is built from TRBV29-1 and TRBJ2-5, with 8 bases aligning to TRBD1. The length of the CDR3 is 14 residues. Germline CDR1 is SQVTM and CDR2 is ANQGSEA. With 5 bases clipped from V and 5 bases from J, the junction kept 10 bases outside the gene matches. This CDR3 is CSVRTGTGGETQYF. The CDR3 DNA reads TGCAGCGTTAGGACCGGGACAGGCGGGGAGACCCAGTACTTC.

This clonotype was seen a few times. This may stem from a read error, because a much larger clone lies one nucleotide away. This chain uses TRBV6-1 with TRBJ1-1, with D possibly matching TRBD1 (6 bases). This CDR3 is 13 amino acids long. Germline V gene sequence: CDR1 MNHNS, CDR2 SASEGT. CDR3 region: CSSKGGTNTEAFF. The CDR3 DNA sequence: TGTTCCAGCAAGGGGGGTACGAACACTGAAGCTTTCTTT.

This clonotype has only one observation. The chain has TRBV6-1 and TRBJ2-2, with TRBD2 matching over 9 bases. The length of the CDR3 is 15 residues. Germline values: CDR1 MNHNS, CDR2 SASEGT. The junction had 6 bases not matched to a gene; V was cut back by 7 bases and J by 3 bases. CDR3: CASTPTSGDTGELFF. The CDR3 nucleotides read TGTGCCAGCACCCCGACTAGCGGAGACACCGGGGAGCTGTTTTTT.

This clonotype has a count of ten or more. The chain employs TRBV28 and TRBJ1-5; tentative D call: TRBD1 (5 bases). V shed 2 bases and J shed 1 base, with 9 bases lying between them. The CDR3 has 15 amino acids. The germline CDR1 and CDR2 sequences are MDHEN and SYDVKM. The CDR3 DNA reads as TGTGCCAGCAGTTTACCGGGGGGGAGCAATCAGCCCCAGCATTTT. This sequence encodes CASSLPGGSNQPQHF.

The chain recombines TRBV12-3 or TRBV12-4 with TRBJ1-1; D might be TRBD1 (6 bases). Deletions cut 2 bases from V and 0 bases from J, with 10 bases between. CDR3 length equals 15 residues. The CDR3: CASSLPGGLNTEAFF. Written as DNA, the CDR3 is TGTGCCAGCAGTTTACCGGGGGGCTTGAACACTGAAGCTTTCTTT.

This clonotype has ten or more counts. The chain couples TRBV12-3 or TRBV12-4 to TRBJ1-1; D is possibly TRBD1 (5 bases). This CDR3 has 12 residues. V lost 6 bases, J lost 5 bases, and 10 bases lay in between. The CDR3 sequence is CASRVRGTEAFF. CDR3 nucleotide sequence: TGTGCCAGCAGAGTACGGGGGACTGAAGCTTTCTTT.

The table lists this clonotype with many counts. The chain is built from TRBV19 and TRBJ1-1; TRBD1 is a possible D gene (5 bases). The V end lost 3 bases, the J end lost 4 bases, and 12 bases lay between the germline ends. Germline CDR1 LNHDA, CDR2 SQIVND (reference sequence). The length of the CDR3 is 14 residues. The CDR3 sequence: CASSIPQGPTEAFF. Written as DNA, the CDR3 is TGTGCCAGTAGTATCCCGCAGGGCCCCACTGAAGCTTTCTTT.

This chain connects TRBV9 to TRBJ2-5; TRBD1 matches at 9 bases. The CDR3 runs 15 residues. The J segment lost 11 bases and the V segment lost 0 bases, leaving 11 bases of the junction unmatched. The germline CDR1 and CDR2 sequences are SGDLS and YYNGEE. CDR3 sequence reads: CASSVAPVQGAVQYF. In DNA, the CDR3 is TGTGCCAGCAGCGTAGCCCCCGTACAGGGGGCTGTTCAGTACTTC.

In its sample, this clonotype was seen many times. This chain uses TRBV4-1 with TRBJ2-2; maybe TRBD2 (5 bases). The CDR3 runs 15 residues. Germline V lookup: CDR1 MGHRA, CDR2 YSYEKL. With 3 bases removed from V and 7 bases from J, the gap between germline ends came to 15 bases. CDR3 bases: TGCGCCAGCAGCCATCTACCGGGAACGGGCGGGGAGCTGTTTTTT. This translates into CASSHLPGTGGELFF.

The sample holds many counts of this clonotype. The CDR3 DNA follows: TGTGCCAGCCGAAACCTCGATGGGGCGCGGTCACCCCTCCACTTT. This gives the protein CASRNLDGARSPLHF. The chain combines TRBV2 with TRBJ1-6; possible D gene TRBD1, 5 bases. With 8 bases removed from V and 10 bases from J, the gap between germline ends came to 21 bases. This CDR3 has 15 amino acids. Germline CDR1 and CDR2: SNHLY and FYNNEI.

The table lists this clonotype with many counts. CDR3 coding DNA: TGTGCCAGCAGTTACGAGACAGGGGTCTATGGCTACACCTTC. It is translated as CASSYETGVYGYTF. The chain combines TRBV6-5 with TRBJ1-2; 8 bases are shared with TRBD1. The junction had 3 bases not matched to a gene; V was cut back by 2 bases and J by 4 bases. The germline V gene has CDR1 MNHEY and CDR2 SVGAGI. CDR3 size: 14 residues.

This clonotype was picked up many times. The chain employs TRBV19 and TRBJ1-5, with 7 bases identical to TRBD1. The CDR3 has 16 residues. Trimming took 4 bases from V and 4 from J; bases not matched to a gene: 10. CDR1 LNHDA and CDR2 SQIVND come from the germline V gene (reference sequence). DNA for the CDR3: TGTGCCAGTAGTACGTCCGGGACAGCCACAAATCAGCCCCAGCATTTT. It codes for CASSTSGTATNQPQHF.

This clonotype was seen ten or more times. The chain links TRBV18 to TRBJ2-7; 8 positions match TRBD1. Per germline, CDR1 KGHSH and CDR2 LQKENI. V lost 0 bases and J lost 2; bases outside the gene matches: 0. The CDR3 is 14 amino acids. The CDR3 spells CASSPPTGAYEQYF. The CDR3 DNA sequence: TGTGCCAGCTCACCACCGACAGGGGCCTACGAGCAGTACTTC.

This clonotype was detected ten times or more. The rearrangement joins TRBV7-6 to TRBJ2-7; D gene ambiguous. This CDR3 spans 12 amino acids. V lost 5 bases to trimming and J lost 5 bases, with 10 bases between them. Germline V gives CDR1 SGHVS, CDR2 FNYEAQ. CDR3 nucleotide sequence: TGTGCCAGCAGCCCTTCGGCTAACGAGCAGTACTTC. Amino acid sequence: CASSPSANEQYF.

Here the CDR3 reads CASSPTQTLTGELFF. The CDR3 DNA sequence: TGTGCCAGCTCACCGACCCAGACCCTCACCGGGGAGCTGTTTTTT. The chain uses TRBV18 and TRBJ2-2; no clear D. V was trimmed by 3 bases and J by 4 bases, leaving 12 bases between them. The CDR3 spans 15 residues. The germline V gene encodes CDR1 KGHSH and CDR2 LQKENI.

This clonotype was observed many times. This chain connects TRBV30 to TRBJ1-1; D gene unclear. V was trimmed by 7 bases and J by 1 base, leaving 13 bases between them. This CDR3 has 13 amino acids. The germline gives CDR1 GTSNPN, CDR2 SVGIG (reference sequence). In DNA, the CDR3 is TGTGCCTCCGAACGGCTTCCGAACACTGAAGCTTTCTTT. Translation gives CASERLPNTEAFF. Full variable domain (missing parts from reference TRBV30 and TRBJ1-1): SQTIHQWPATLVQPVGSPLSLECTVEGTSNPNLYWYRQAAGRGLQLLFYSVGIGQISSEVPQNLSASRPQDRQFILSSKKLLLSDSGFYLCASERLPNTEAFFGQGTRLTVV.

This clonotype was seen ten or more times. V usage is TRBV25-1 and J usage is TRBJ1-6; 10 nucleotides match TRBD1. With V trimmed by 3 bases and J by 11 bases, 10 bases remained unmatched. The CDR3 loop spans 16 amino acids. CDR1 is MGHDK, CDR2 SYGVNS, per germline. The CDR3 DNA reads as TGTGCCAGCAGTGATACTATGACAGGGGGCAGCGCACCCCTCCACTTT. This encodes CASSDTMTGGSAPLHF.

This clonotype appeared many times. The chain joins TRBV13 to TRBJ2-7; 9 nucleotides align to TRBD2. The CDR3 runs to 16 residues. With 8 bases clipped from V and 0 bases from J, the junction kept 11 bases outside the gene matches. From germline, CDR1 is PRHDT and CDR2 FYEKMQ (reference sequence). CDR3: CASGPRTSASSYEQYF. The CDR3 DNA is TGTGCCAGCGGCCCGAGGACTAGCGCGAGCTCCTACGAGCAGTACTTC.

This clonotype has a count of ten or more. The rearrangement uses TRBV2 and TRBJ2-5; 11 bases align to TRBD2. CDR1 and CDR2 from the germline V gene are SNHLY and FYNNEI. Trimming removed 6 bases from V and 5 bases from J; junction bases left unmatched: 8. The length of the CDR3 is 15 residues. CDR3 coding DNA: TGTGCCAGCAGATACGGGACTAGCGGTTTTGAGACCCAGTACTTC. It codes for CASRYGTSGFETQYF.

There are many counts of this clonotype. The chain is built from TRBV20-1 and TRBJ1-1; TRBD1 aligns across 9 bases. CDR1 and CDR2 (germline): DFQATT, SNEGSKA (reference sequence). This CDR3 comprises 15 residues. The V segment lost 3 bases and the J segment 6 bases; nucleotides outside the gene matches: 11. CDR3 amino acids: CSASPPGTGRPEAFF. The CDR3 nucleotides read TGCAGTGCTAGCCCGCCCGGGACAGGGCGCCCTGAAGCTTTCTTT.